What follows describes a single T cell receptor beta chain. The data were obtained in a study of blood T cell repertoires in COVID-19. Assay used: immunoSEQ multiplex PCR; TCRdb lists only in-frame clones, some missing. The table shows roughly 200,000 clones, with around 83% occurring only once. Germline lookup yields CDR1 KGHSH and CDR2 LQKENI. Losses at the gene ends were 3 bases for V and 6 bases for J; bases not matched to a gene: 6. CDR3 size: 17 residues. The chain links TRBV18 to TRBJ2-1; TRBD2 aligns across 15 bases. The source is a woman in her fifties or sixties with acute or convalescent COVID-19. The sample taken for sequencing was peripheral blood. This CDR3 reads CASSPIMGLAGGNEQFF. CDR3 bases: TGTGCCAGCTCACCCATAATGGGACTAGCGGGAGGCAATGAGCAGTTCTTC.